A selection of T cell receptor delta chains follows, all from one sample in a study of gamma-delta chains in newborns, infants, children. TCRdb reanalyzed the reads using CATT. The data contain fewer than 12,000 delta-chain clones, around 8.2% of them seen just once; the ten biggest clones take up approximately 9%. The sequencing sample was made of blood. The receptors stem from a child who was a newborn, infant or young child, either healthy, febrile or measles-vaccinated (not recorded which). Both conserved end residues are part of each CDR3. The D gene is left open where the match is weak. The size field is filled for only some rows; it gives once, few, many or a size class.

D,J,V,size,CDR3,DNA
.,TRDJ1,TRDV1,.,CALGELEYIRSYTDKLIF,TGTGCTCTTGGGGAACTAGAATACATCCGGTCGTACACCGATAAACTCATCTTT
TRDD3,TRDJ1,TRDV2,medium-sized,CACDTVETGGYGTDKLIF,TGTGCCTGTGACACCGTGGAAACTGGGGGATACGGGACCGATAAACTCATCTTT
.,TRDJ1,TRDV1,few,CALGRPTFLRSWGIRRYTDKLIF,TGTGCTCTTGGGAGACCCACCTTCCTACGTAGCTGGGGGATCCGAAGGTACACCGATAAACTCATCTTT
.,TRDJ1,TRDV3,.,CAFAFLPVVLGLPEYTDKLIF,TGTGCCTTTGCCTTTCTTCCCGTTGTACTGGGCTTGCCAGAGTACACCGATAAACTCATCTTT
.,TRDJ1,TRDV2,.,CACDPVLRRGRREGDKLIF,TGTGCCTGTGACCCAGTCCTACGGCGGGGGAGAAGGGAAGGCGATAAACTCATCTTT
TRDD3,TRDJ3,TRDV2,few,CACDTFPEPGGIRQPSHSSWDTRQTFF,TGTGCCTGTGACACCTTTCCCGAGCCCGGGGGGATACGCCAACCCTCTCATAGCTCCTGGGACACCCGACAGACGTTTTTC
TRDD2,TRDJ1,TRDV2,few,CACDTAPLPREGRYTDKLIF,TGTGCCTGTGATACGGCCCCCCTTCCTCGCGAGGGCCGGTACACCGATAAACTCATCTTT
.,TRDJ1,TRDV1,.,CAFGELGDYGADKLIF,TGTGCTTTTGGGGAACTCGGAGACTACGGGGCCGATAAACTCATCTTT
TRDD3,TRDJ3,TRDV2,.,CACERLGDTWDTRQMFF,TGTGCCTGTGAACGACTGGGGGATACCTGGGACACCCGACAGATGTTTTTC
.,TRDJ3,TRDV2,few,CACDVLLGSWGTRQMFF,TGTGCCTGTGACGTCCTACTGGGGTCCTGGGGCACCCGACAGATGTTTTTC
.,TRDJ3,TRDV2,.,CACDTIGSWDTRQMFF,TGTGCCTGTGACACTATCGGCTCCTGGGACACCCGACAGATGTTTTTC
TRDD3,TRDJ3,TRDV2,.,CACDTPATGGYGSWDTRQMFF,TGTGCCTGTGACACGCCGGCAACCGGGGGATACGGGTCCTGGGACACCCGACAGATGTTTTTC
TRDD3,TRDJ3,TRDV2,few,CACDKLGDDRQMFF,TGTGCCTGTGACAAACTGGGGGATGATAGACAGATGTTTTTC
TRDD3,TRDJ1,TRDV2,.,CACDPLLGMLPTDKLIF,TGTGCCTGTGATCCTTTACTGGGGATGTTGCCCACCGATAAACTCATCTTT
TRDD3,TRDJ1,TRDV2,medium-sized,CACDTGGYTDKLIF,TGTGCCTGTGACACTGGGGGATACACCGATAAACTCATCTTT
TRDD3,TRDJ3,TRDV2,.,CACDILGDVSWDTRQMFF,TGTGCCTGTGACATACTGGGGGATGTAAGCTGGGACACCCGACAGATGTTTTTC
TRDD3,TRDJ1,TRDV2,medium-sized,CACDGGSYWGIRLYTDKLIF,TGTGCCTGTGACGGGGGTTCTTACTGGGGGATACGCCTGTACACCGATAAACTCATCTTT
.,TRDJ1,TRDV1,.,CALGRPHKGYTDKLIF,TGTGCTCTTGGGAGGCCTCACAAGGGCTACACCGATAAACTCATCTTT
.,TRDJ1,TRDV2,medium-sized,CACDILGSRGLTDKLIF,TGTGCCTGTGACATACTGGGTAGTCGAGGTTTGACCGATAAACTCATCTTT
TRDD3,TRDJ1,TRDV2,medium-sized,CACDTLGPGDTPGTDKLIF,TGTGCCTGTGACACCCTAGGTCCGGGGGATACGCCGGGGACCGATAAACTCATCTTT
TRDD3,TRDJ1,TRDV1,few,CALGELGDTPLHTDKLIF,TGTGCTCTTGGGGAACTGGGGGATACCCCTCTACACACCGATAAACTCATCTTT
.,TRDJ1,TRDV1,.,CALGETSCYTDKLIF,TGTGCTCTTGGGGAAACTTCCTGTTACACCGATAAACTCATCTTT
.,TRDJ1,TRDV1,.,CALGEQSLLRYWGLSDKLIF,TGTGCTCTTGGGGAACAGTCCCTCCTACGGTACTGGGGACTCTCCGATAAACTCATCTTT
TRDD3,TRDJ3,TRDV2,.,CACDTGDWGSSWNTRQMFF,TGTGCCTGTGACACAGGGGACTGGGGGAGCTCCTGGAACACCCGACAGATGTTTTTC
.,TRDJ1,TRDV2,medium-sized,CACEPLRDTDKLIF,TGTGCCTGTGAACCACTCCGGGACACCGATAAACTCATCTTT